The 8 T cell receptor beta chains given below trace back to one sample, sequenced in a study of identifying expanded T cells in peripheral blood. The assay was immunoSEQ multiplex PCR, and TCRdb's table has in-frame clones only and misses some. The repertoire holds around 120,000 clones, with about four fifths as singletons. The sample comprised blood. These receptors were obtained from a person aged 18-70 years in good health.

The CDR3: CASSDNRAYEQYF. The CDR3 DNA sequence: TGTGCCAGCAGTGATAACAGGGCCTACGAGCAGTACTTC. The chain joins TRBV2 to TRBJ2-7, with a weak D call TRBD1 (6 bases). Trimming shortened V by 3 bases and J by 2 bases, and 8 bases separated the two germline ends. The CDR3 runs to 13 residues. Germline V lookup: CDR1 SNHLY, CDR2 FYNNEI.

This CDR3 is CASSFRPNYGYTF. The CDR3 nucleotides are TGTGCCAGCAGCTTCCGCCCTAACTATGGCTACACCTTC. The chain has TRBV11-3 and TRBJ1-2; no clear D gene. Trimming cost V 3 bases and J 0 bases, with 5 bases left between them. CDR1 is SGHNT, CDR2 YENEEA, per germline. The CDR3 spans 13 residues. The full variable domain, with the rest looked up from reference TRBV11-3 and TRBJ1-2, is EAGVVQSPRYKIIEKKQPVAFWCNPISGHNTLYWYLQNLGQGPELLIRYENEEAVDDSQLPKDRFSAERLKGVDSTLKIQPAELGDSAVYLCASSFRPNYGYTFGSGTRLTVV.

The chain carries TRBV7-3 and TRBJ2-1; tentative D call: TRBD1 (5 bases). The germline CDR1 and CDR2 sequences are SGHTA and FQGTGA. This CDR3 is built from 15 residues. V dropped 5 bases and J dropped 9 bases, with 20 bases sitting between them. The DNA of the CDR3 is TGTGCCAGCAGCACCCTGCCAGGGCCCAAGTCTGAGCAGTTCTTC. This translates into CASSTLPGPKSEQFF.

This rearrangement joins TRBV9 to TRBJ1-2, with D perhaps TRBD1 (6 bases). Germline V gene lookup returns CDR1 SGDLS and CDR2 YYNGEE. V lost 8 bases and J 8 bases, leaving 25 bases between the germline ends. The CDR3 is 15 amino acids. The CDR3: CASRGEDRPWWGYTF. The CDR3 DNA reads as TGTGCCAGTCGGGGGGAGGACAGACCTTGGTGGGGCTACACCTTC.

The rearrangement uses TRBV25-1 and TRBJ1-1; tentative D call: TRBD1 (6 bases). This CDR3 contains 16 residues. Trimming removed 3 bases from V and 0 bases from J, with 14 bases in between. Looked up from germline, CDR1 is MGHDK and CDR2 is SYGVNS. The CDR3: CASSDATGRMNTEAFF. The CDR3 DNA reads TGTGCCAGCAGTGACGCCACAGGGCGTATGAACACTGAAGCTTTCTTT.

The DNA for the CDR3 is TGTGCCAGCAGTAGGGTGTCTGGGGCCAACGTCCTGACTTTC. Its translation is CASSRVSGANVLTF. This chain connects TRBV7-8 to TRBJ2-6; D unresolved. CDR3 length: 14 amino acids. From germline, CDR1 is SGHVS and CDR2 FQNEAQ. V lost 6 bases, J lost 1 base, and 7 bases lay in between.

The CDR3 bases are TGCAGTGCTAATAGCGACAGAAAACTGTTTTTT. Translation gives CSANSDRKLFF. This rearrangement joins TRBV20-1 to TRBJ1-4, with D possibly TRBD1 on 5 matching bases. Trimming stripped 4 bases from V and 10 bases from J, with 10 bases between. The CDR3 length is 11 residues. The germline V gene encodes CDR1 DFQATT and CDR2 SNEGSKA (reference sequence).

Here the CDR3 reads CASSIRDISWTGELFF. CDR3 nucleotides: TGTGCCAGTAGTATCCGGGACATCTCGTGGACCGGGGAGCTGTTTTTT. The chain combines TRBV19 with TRBJ2-2, with D perhaps TRBD1 (6 bases). This CDR3 is built from 16 residues. V lost 3 bases and J lost 5, with 16 bases in between. Germline loops: CDR1 LNHDA, CDR2 SQIVND (reference sequence).